Each of the 6 T cell receptor beta chains below was sequenced from the same sample in a study of T-cell reconstitution after alpha-beta-depleted transplantation in children. Preparation of the TCRbeta library involved a method that used unique molecular identifiers. A single record per CDR3 protein comes from TCRdb applying MiXCR to the PCR reads. This table holds nearly 350,000 distinct CDR3 sequences, 15% to 20% found once. The sequencing here drew on PBMCs, mostly from graft donor cells, taken 360 days after TCRalphabeta/CD19-depleted stem cell transplant. The receptor set was obtained from a male patient under 10 years old who had a stem cell transplant for acute lymphoblastic leukemia, so the T cells may come from the graft donor.

This clonotype showed up just once. The V call is TRBV19, the J call TRBJ2-6; maybe TRBD2 (5 bases). V was trimmed by 5 bases and J by 2 bases, leaving 13 bases between them. Per germline, CDR1 LNHDA and CDR2 SQIVND (reference sequence). The CDR3 has 16 amino acids. The CDR3 here is CASSSRLPAGANVLTF. CDR3 in DNA: TGTGCCAGTAGTTCAAGACTACCCGCTGGGGCCAACGTCCTGACTTTC. Full variable domain (rest looked up from reference TRBV19 and TRBJ2-6): DGGITQSPKYLFRKEGQNVTLSCEQNLNHDAMYWYRQDPGQGLRLIYYSQIVNDFQKGDIAEGYSVSREKKESFPLTVTSAQKNPTAFYLCASSSRLPAGANVLTFGAGSRLTVL.

This clonotype was seen only a few times. The rearrangement joins TRBV7-3 to TRBJ2-2, with D unresolved. The CDR3 is made up of 17 amino acids. Germline V gives CDR1 SGHTA, CDR2 FQGTGA. The V end lost 0 bases, the J end lost 4 bases, and 15 bases lay between the germline ends. Here the CDR3 DNA reads TGTGCCAGCAGCTTAACAGGCCGTTTGGACGGCACCGGGGAGCTGTTTTTT. This encodes CASSLTGRLDGTGELFF.

This clonotype has a handful of counts. The CDR3 is CASSLEGRAGTEAFF. Here the CDR3 DNA reads TGCGCCAGCAGCTTGGAGGGCAGGGCGGGGACTGAAGCTTTCTTT. The J gene is TRBJ1-1, the V gene TRBV5-1; D perhaps matches TRBD1 (5 bases). This CDR3 contains 15 residues. Germline assignment: CDR1 SGHRS and CDR2 YFSETQ. The V end was cut by 0 bases, the J end by 5 bases, with 14 bases between.

The chain combines TRBV20-1 with TRBJ2-3; 7 bases fit TRBD2. V lost 1 base and J lost 6; bases outside the gene matches: 7. Germline V lookup: CDR1 DFQATT, CDR2 SNEGSKA (reference sequence). The CDR3 contains 14 residues. The CDR3 loop reads CSARAGLDRDTQYF. In nucleotides, the CDR3 is TGCAGTGCTAGAGCCGGACTAGATAGGGATACGCAGTATTTT.

This clonotype was seen at least ten times. The J gene is TRBJ2-1, the V gene TRBV7-9; D might be TRBD1 (6 bases). The germline gives CDR1 SEHNR, CDR2 FQNEAQ (reference sequence). Trimming took 3 bases from V and 5 from J, leaving 14 bases between them. There are 15 residues in the CDR3. CDR3 DNA sequence: TGTGCCAGCAGCTTCGGACAGCCGAGGGACAATGAGCAGTTCTTC. Amino acid sequence: CASSFGQPRDNEQFF.

This clonotype was counted a few times. The genes are TRBV9 and TRBJ2-3, with D uncertain. In germline, CDR1 is SGDLS, CDR2 YYNGEE. V lost 0 bases and J lost 0, with 2 bases in between. The CDR3 consists of 13 residues. Written as DNA, the CDR3 is TGTGCCAGCAGCGTAGTTAGCACAGATACGCAGTATTTT. Its protein is CASSVVSTDTQYF.